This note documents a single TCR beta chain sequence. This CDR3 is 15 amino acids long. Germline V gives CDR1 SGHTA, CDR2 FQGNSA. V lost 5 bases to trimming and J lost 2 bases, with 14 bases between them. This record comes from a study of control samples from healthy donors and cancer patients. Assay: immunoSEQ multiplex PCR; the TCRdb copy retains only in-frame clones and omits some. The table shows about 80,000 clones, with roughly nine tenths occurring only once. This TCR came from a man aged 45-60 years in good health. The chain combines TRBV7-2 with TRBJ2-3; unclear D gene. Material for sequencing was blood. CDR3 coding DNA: TGTGCCAGCAGCCCCCCCGGGCCGAACACAGATACGCAGTATTTT. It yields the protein CASSPPGPNTDTQYF.